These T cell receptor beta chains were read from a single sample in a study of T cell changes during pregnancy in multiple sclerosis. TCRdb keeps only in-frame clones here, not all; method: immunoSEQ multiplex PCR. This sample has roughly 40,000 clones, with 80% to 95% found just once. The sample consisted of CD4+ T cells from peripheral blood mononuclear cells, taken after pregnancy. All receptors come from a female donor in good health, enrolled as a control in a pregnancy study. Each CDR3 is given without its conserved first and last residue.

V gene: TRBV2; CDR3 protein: ASGTGEYGPLH
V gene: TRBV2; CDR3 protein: ASRGGAGTGTYNEQF
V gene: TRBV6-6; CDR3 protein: ASFQFRGDYGYT
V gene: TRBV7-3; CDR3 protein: ASSLYNLGTSGNTGELF
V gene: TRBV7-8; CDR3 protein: ASGRGRPRNEKLF
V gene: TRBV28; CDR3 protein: ASSRGGYTGELF
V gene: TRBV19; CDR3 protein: ASSPLGGVGQPQH
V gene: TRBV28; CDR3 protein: ASGQGLSYNEQF
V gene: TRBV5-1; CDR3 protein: ASSLEVSGRGEQF
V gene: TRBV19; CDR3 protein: ASSTTGERYEQY
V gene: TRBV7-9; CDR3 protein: ASSPQADRVYGYT
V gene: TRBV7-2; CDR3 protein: ASSFGGREQY
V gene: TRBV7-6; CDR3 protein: ASSTTSGKSDTQY
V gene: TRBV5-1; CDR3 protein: ASSLSTGGYGYT
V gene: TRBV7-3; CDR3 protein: ASSLMGGSPGELF
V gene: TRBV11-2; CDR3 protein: ASSAIGTSGGVQY
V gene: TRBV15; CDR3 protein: ATSRLLGQQNTEAF
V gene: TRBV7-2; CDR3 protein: ASSLARLEEYYGYT